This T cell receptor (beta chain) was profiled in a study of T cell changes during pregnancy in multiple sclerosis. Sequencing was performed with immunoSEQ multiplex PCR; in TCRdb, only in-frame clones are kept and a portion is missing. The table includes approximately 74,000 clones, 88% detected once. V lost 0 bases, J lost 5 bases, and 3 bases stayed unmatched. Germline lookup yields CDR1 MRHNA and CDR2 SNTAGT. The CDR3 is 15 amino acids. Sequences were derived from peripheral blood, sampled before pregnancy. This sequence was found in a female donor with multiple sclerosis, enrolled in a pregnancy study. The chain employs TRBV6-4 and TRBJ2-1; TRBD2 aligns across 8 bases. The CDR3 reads CASSDSSGGNNEQFF. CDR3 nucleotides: TGTGCCAGCAGTGACTCAAGCGGGGGCAACAATGAGCAGTTCTTC.